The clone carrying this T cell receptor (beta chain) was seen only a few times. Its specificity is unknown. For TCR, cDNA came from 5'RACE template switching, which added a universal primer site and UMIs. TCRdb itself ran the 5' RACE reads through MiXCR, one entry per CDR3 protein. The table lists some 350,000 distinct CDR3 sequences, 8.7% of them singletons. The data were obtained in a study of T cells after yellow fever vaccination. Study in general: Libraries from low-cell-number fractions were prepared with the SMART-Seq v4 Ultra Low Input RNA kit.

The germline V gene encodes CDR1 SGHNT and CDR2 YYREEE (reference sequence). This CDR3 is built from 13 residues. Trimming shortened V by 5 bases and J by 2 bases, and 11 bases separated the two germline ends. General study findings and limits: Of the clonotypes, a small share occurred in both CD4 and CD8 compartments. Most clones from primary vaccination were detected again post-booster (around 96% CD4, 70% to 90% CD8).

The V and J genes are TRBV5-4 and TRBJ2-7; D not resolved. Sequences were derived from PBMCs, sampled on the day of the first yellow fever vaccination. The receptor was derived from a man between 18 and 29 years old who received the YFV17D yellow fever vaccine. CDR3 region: CASRTSETYEQYF. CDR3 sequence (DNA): TGTGCCAGCAGGACCAGCGAGACCTACGAGCAGTACTTC.